This T cell receptor beta chain derives from a study of shared clonotypes between healthy human individuals. Clones were sequenced by immunoSEQ multiplex PCR, and TCRdb holds only the in-frame ones, with some missing. The profile shows over 700,000 clones, 72% of them singletons. Germline V gives CDR1 MDHEN, CDR2 SYDVKM. The CDR3 extends over 14 amino acids. V lost 6 bases to trimming and J lost 6 bases; unmatched junction nucleotides: 5. Healthy adults negative for HIV, lacking recent acute infections or vaccinations, served as donors. The sequenced sample was memory CD4+ T cells sorted from blood. Subset specified: CD45RA-negative fraction. The chain uses TRBV28 and TRBJ2-2, with TRBD1 identical over 9 bases. The source of this sequence is a woman aged 25 to 39 in good health. For the CDR3, the DNA is TGTGCCAGCAGCCTGACAGGGGGGTCCGGGGAGCTGTTTTTT. Translated, it gives CASSLTGGSGELFF.